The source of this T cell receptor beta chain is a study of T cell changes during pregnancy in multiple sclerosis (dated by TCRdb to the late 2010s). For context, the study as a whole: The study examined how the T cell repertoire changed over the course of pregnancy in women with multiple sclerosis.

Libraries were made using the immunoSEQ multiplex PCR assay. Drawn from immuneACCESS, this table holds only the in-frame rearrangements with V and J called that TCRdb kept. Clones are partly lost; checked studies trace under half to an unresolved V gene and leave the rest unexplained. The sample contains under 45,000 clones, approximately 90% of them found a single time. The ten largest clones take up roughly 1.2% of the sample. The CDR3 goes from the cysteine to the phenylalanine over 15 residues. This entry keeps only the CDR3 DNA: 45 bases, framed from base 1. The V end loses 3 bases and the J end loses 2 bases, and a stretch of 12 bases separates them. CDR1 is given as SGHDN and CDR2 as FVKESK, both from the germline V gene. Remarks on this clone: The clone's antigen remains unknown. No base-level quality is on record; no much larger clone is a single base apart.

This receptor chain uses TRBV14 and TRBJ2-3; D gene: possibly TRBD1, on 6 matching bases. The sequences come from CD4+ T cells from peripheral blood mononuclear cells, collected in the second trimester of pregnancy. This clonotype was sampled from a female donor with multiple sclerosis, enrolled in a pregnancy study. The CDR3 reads CASSHPQGITDTQYF. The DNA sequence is TGTGCCAGCAGCCACCCACAGGGTATCACAGATACGCAGTATTTT. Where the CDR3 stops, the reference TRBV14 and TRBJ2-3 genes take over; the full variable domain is EAGVTQFPSHSVIEKGQTVTLRCDPISGHDNLYWYRRVMGKEIKFLLHFVKESKQDESGMPNNRFLAERTGGTYSTLKVQPAELEDSGVYFCASSHPQGITDTQYFGPGTRLTVL.